A selection of T cell receptor beta chains follows, all from one sample in a study of OX40 agonist ivuxolimab in advanced cancers. Using immunoSEQ multiplex PCR, the repertoire was profiled, and TCRdb retains in-frame clones only, with some absent. The sample holds around 63,000 clones, around 90% seen once. The sequencing here drew on CD4+ or CD8+ T cells sorted from blood, taken in a trial of the OX40 agonist ivuxolimab. Every receptor here comes from an adult with an advanced solid tumor such as melanoma, head and neck, liver or kidney cancer. CDR3s include the opening cysteine and the closing phenylalanine or tryptophan. D genes are given only for firm matches.

j_call	d_call	v_call	cdr3_aa
TRBJ1-5	NA	TRBV19	CASKTGMSNQPQHF
NA	NA	TRBV9	CASSVDGGLKPEQYF
TRBJ1-3	TRBD1	TRBV7-8	CASSRGQGGNTIYF
TRBJ2-3	NA	TRBV18	CASSLGRDRTDTQYF
TRBJ2-7	TRBD2	TRBV27	CASSPLTSGRSYEQYF
TRBJ2-7	TRBD2	TRBV9	CASSVPEHSGGSYEQYF
TRBJ2-1	NA	TRBV7-2	CASSLVTGPNEQFF
TRBJ2-7	NA	TRBV6-1	CAMSRAGSYEQYF
TRBJ2-3	TRBD2	TRBV5-4	CASSPGLAWADTQYF
TRBJ2-2	TRBD1	TRBV6-5	CASLGQGGTGELFF
TRBJ2-7	TRBD2	TRBV5-1	CASSPAGTYEQYF
TRBJ2-7	TRBD1	TRBV5-1	CASSLGGQSHEQYF
TRBJ2-7	NA	TRBV6-6	CASSYNRASSYEQYF
TRBJ1-1	NA	TRBV11-2	CASSPLNTEAFF
TRBJ2-5	NA	TRBV7-9	CASSRSGIQETQYF
TRBJ2-1	NA	TRBV10-2	CASSEPLPNMNEQFF
TRBJ1-4	NA	TRBV10-3	CAISESLGQPNEKLFF
TRBJ2-1	TRBD1	TRBV27	CASSTRDRGGNEQFF
TRBJ1-2	NA	TRBV30	CAWWTVDHYGYTF
TRBJ1-6	NA	TRBV7-9	CASSLVWAGSYNSPLHF
TRBJ2-7	TRBD1	TRBV5-8	CASSLQGASPYEQYF
TRBJ2-1	NA	TRBV20-1	CSAAGYNEQFF
TRBJ1-2	TRBD1	TRBV19	CATKGQSYGYTF
TRBJ1-2	TRBD1	TRBV5-1	CASTPGTGLGYTF
TRBJ2-1	NA	TRBV6-5	CASSYTGRDNEQFF
TRBJ1-1	TRBD1	TRBV25-1	CASIPEEGAGTEAFF
TRBJ2-1	NA	TRBV7-9	CASSPGTGTYNEQFF
TRBJ2-7	TRBD2	TRBV19	CASSTSGTTYEQYF
TRBJ2-7	TRBD2	TRBV5-1	CASSLTGTSRIDEQYF
TRBJ2-3	TRBD1	TRBV11-3	CASSLDSQGALTDTQYF
TRBJ1-3	NA	TRBV9	CASTSRGALAHSGNTIYF
TRBJ2-7	TRBD2	TRBV14	CASNMGGIYEQYF
TRBJ2-1	TRBD2	TRBV28	CASSTRGLAGGSYNEQFF
TRBJ2-7	TRBD2	TRBV9	CASSPSGSVSYEQYF
TRBJ2-7	NA	TRBV7-9	CASRAIPHSYEQYF
TRBJ2-3	TRBD2	TRBV19	CASSIGVGRADRDTQYF
TRBJ2-7	TRBD2	TRBV30	CAWSVLGGREQYF
TRBJ1-2	TRBD1	TRBV5-1	CASSDPGTGSNGYTF
TRBJ1-5	NA	TRBV19	CASSIRLVGNQPQHF
TRBJ2-5	TRBD2	TRBV6-5	CASSTGGVAETQYF
TRBJ2-1	NA	TRBV5-1	CASSLEGNNEQFF
TRBJ2-1	TRBD2	TRBV2	CASSATGLAGNTEQFF
TRBJ2-7	NA	TRBV7-9	CASSSIHFEQYF
TRBJ2-3	NA	TRBV10-3	CAISDGGADTQYF
TRBJ2-2	TRBD2	TRBV4-3	CASSQELAGGADTGELFF
TRBJ2-7	NA	TRBV18	CASSPNQQAKQYF
TRBJ1-2	NA	TRBV29-1	CSVETARGYYGYTF
TRBJ2-5	TRBD2	TRBV7-2	CASSTVAGGQETQYF
TRBJ2-2	TRBD1	TRBV5-6	CASSSGTGVTGELFF
TRBJ1-5	NA	TRBV28	CASSPDSNQPQHF
TRBJ2-1	TRBD2	TRBV9	CASSVGTSGIVQFF
TRBJ2-1	NA	TRBV2	CASRDSGEGLNEQFF